The clone carrying this TCR beta chain was seen only a few times. Its antigen is still unknown. The source of the sample is a study of T-cell memory formation after mild COVID-19. V lost 3 bases and J lost 5, with 15 bases in between. The CDR3 has 15 amino acids. Using its own MiXCR run on the 5' RACE reads, TCRdb lists one record per CDR3 protein. Seen here are about 430,000 distinct CDR3 sequences, 20% to 25% observed once, and the top ten hold around 9.5%. Overall study findings and caveats: A second wave of clones peaked on day 37, and their SARS-CoV-2 specificity went unconfirmed. CD8+ contracting clones occupied EMRA, while CD4+ ones occupied mainly CM and EM.

This chain links TRBV12-3 or TRBV12-4 with TRBJ2-3, with D uncertain. The sequencing sample was made of PBMCs or a T cell subset sorted from them (not recorded which). This TCR derives from an adult woman who had mild COVID-19 (a few samples of this study predate the infection). Cell type and time point are not known. The CDR3, as DNA: TGTGCCAGCAGTTTTATGGGCCAACCCGTAGATACGCAGTATTTT. Its translation: CASSFMGQPVDTQYF.